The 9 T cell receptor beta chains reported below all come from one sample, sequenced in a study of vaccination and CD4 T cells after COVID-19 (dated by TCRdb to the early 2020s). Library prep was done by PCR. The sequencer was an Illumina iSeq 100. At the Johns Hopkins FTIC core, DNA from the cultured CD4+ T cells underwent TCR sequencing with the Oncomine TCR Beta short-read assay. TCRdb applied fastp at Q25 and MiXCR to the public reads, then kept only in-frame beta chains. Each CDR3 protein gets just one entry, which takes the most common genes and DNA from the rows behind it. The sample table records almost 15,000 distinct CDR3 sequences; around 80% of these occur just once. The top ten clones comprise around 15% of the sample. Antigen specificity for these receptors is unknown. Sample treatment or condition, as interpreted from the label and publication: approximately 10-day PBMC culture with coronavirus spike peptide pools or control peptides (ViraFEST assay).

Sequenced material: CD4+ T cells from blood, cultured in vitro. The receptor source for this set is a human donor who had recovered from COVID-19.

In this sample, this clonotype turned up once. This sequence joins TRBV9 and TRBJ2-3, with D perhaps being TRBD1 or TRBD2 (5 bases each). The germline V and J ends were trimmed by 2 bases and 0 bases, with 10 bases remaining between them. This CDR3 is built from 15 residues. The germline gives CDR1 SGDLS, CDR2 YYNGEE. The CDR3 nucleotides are TGTGCCAGCAGCGTGAGGGGTTTTAGCACAGATACGCAGTATTTT. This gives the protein CASSVRGFSTDTQYF. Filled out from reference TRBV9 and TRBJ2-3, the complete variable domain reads DSGVTQTPKHLITATGQRVTLRCSPRSGDLSVYWYQQSLDQGLQFLIQYYNGEERAKGNILERFSAQQFPDLHSELNLSSLELGDSALYFCASSVRGFSTDTQYFGPGTRLTVL.

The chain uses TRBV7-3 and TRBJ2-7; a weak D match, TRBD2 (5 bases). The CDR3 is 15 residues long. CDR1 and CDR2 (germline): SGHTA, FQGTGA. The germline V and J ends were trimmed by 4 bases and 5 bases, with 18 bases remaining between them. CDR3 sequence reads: CASSSRYPGNDEQYF. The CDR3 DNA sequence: TGTGCCAGCAGCTCCCGATACCCGGGGAACGACGAGCAGTACTTC. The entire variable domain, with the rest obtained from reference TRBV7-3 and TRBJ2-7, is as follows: GAGVSQTPSNKVTEKGKYVELRCDPISGHTALYWYRQSLGQGPEFLIYFQGTGAADDSGLPNDRFFAVRPEGSVSTLKIQRTERGDSAVYLCASSSRYPGNDEQYFGPGTRLTVT.

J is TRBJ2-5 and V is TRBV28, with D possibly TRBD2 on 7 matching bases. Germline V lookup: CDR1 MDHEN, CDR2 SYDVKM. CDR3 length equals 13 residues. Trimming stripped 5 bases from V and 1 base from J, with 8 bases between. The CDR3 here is CASSRGGQETQYF. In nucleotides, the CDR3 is TGTGCCAGCAGTAGGGGGGGCCAAGAGACCCAGTACTTC.

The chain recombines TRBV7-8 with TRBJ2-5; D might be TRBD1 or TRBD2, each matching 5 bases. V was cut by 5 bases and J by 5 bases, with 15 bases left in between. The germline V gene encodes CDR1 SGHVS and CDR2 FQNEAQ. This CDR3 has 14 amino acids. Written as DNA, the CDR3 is TGTGCCAGCAGCACCAACGGGGCGAGGGAGACCCAGTACTTC. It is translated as CASSTNGARETQYF.

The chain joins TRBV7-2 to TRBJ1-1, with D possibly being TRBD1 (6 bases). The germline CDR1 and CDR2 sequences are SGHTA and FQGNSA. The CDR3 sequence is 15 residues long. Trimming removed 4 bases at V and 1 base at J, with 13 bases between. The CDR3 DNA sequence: TGTGCCAGCAGCTCACCGGGACAAAGGAACACTGAAGCTTTCTTT. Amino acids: CASSSPGQRNTEAFF.

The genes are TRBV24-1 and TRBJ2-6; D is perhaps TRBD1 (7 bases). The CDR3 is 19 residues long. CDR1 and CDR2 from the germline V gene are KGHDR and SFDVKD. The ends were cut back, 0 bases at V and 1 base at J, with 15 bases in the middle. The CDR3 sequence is CATSDLPKTGRSGANVLTF. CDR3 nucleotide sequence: TGTGCCACCAGTGATTTGCCGAAGACAGGGAGGTCTGGGGCCAACGTCCTGACTTTC.

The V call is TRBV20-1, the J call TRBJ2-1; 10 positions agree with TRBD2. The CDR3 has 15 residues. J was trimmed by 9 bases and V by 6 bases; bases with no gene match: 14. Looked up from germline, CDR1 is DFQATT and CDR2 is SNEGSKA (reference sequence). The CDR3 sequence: CSAAPSSGRVGEQFF. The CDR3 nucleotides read TGCAGTGCAGCCCCCTCCAGCGGGAGGGTAGGTGAGCAGTTCTTC.

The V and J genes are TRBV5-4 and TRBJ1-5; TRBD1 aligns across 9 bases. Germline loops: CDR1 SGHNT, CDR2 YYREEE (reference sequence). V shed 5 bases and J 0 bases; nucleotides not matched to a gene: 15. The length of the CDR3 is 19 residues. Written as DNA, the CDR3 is TGTGCCAGCAGTCGAACAGGGGGCGAGGGCCTGAATAGCAATCAGCCCCAGCATTTT. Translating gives CASSRTGGEGLNSNQPQHF.

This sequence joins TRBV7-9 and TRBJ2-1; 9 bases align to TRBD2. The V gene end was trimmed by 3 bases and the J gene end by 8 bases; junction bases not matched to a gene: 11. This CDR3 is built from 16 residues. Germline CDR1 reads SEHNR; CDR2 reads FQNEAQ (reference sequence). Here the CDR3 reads CASSFGTSSLVHEQFF. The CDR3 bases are TGTGCCAGCAGCTTTGGGACTAGCTCTTTAGTGCATGAGCAGTTCTTC.